Shown below are 26 T cell receptor beta chains from a single sample sequenced in a study of T cells in Graves' hyperthyroidism and ophthalmopathy. TCR beta CDR3 sequences were amplified from RNA transcripts. Using the HTBI primer set, a first-round RT-PCR was run on the TCR CDR3. Each CDR3 protein gets one entry after TCRdb re-called the multiplex PCR reads with MiXCR. The repertoire holds a few hundred thousand distinct CDR3 sequences, around 25% seen once, with less than 85% in the top ten. The sample comprised blood. The receptors shown here come from a man aged 45 to 65 with Graves' hyperthyroidism.

This clonotype showed up many times. The rearrangement uses TRBV2 and TRBJ2-5; the D is unclear. The V end lost 4 bases, the J end lost 1 base, and 1 base lay between the germline ends. Germline V gene lookup returns CDR1 SNHLY and CDR2 FYNNEI. The CDR3 covers 11 residues. CDR3 in amino acids: CASSAQETQYF. In DNA form, the CDR3 reads TGTGCCAGCAGTGCCCAAGAGACCCAGTACTTC.

The chain recombines TRBV5-1 with TRBJ2-5, with a tentative D call TRBD1 (5 bases). Germline V gives CDR1 SGHRS, CDR2 YFSETQ. The CDR3 is made up of 14 amino acids. Trimming removed 0 bases at V and 7 bases at J, with 13 bases between. CDR3 DNA: TGCGCCAGCAGCTTGGCCCCCAGGGAAGGGACCCAGTACTTC. This encodes CASSLAPREGTQYF.

This clonotype showed up just a few times. CDR3 nucleotides: TGCAGTGCTATTCGCCAGACGAACACTGAAGCTTTCTTT. Translated: CSAIRQTNTEAFF. This chain uses TRBV20-1 with TRBJ1-1, with D unclear. V was shortened by 4 bases and J by 1 base, with 10 bases between the two germline ends. Germline CDR1 is DFQATT and CDR2 is SNEGSKA (reference sequence). The CDR3 consists of 13 residues.

This clonotype appeared a few times. This chain joins TRBV7-2 and TRBJ2-2, with unresolved D. The germline CDR1 and CDR2 sequences are SGHTA and FQGNSA. The V end was cut by 5 bases, the J end by 5 bases, with 9 bases between. This CDR3 has 13 residues. The CDR3 bases are TGTGCCAGCAGCGAGTATCGGACCGGGGAGCTGTTTTTT. It specifies CASSEYRTGELFF.

This clonotype was picked up one time. The genes are TRBV12-3 or TRBV12-4 and TRBJ1-5; the D gene is possibly TRBD1 (5 bases). The CDR3 is 14 residues long. V was pared by 8 bases and J by 7 bases, with 18 bases between. The DNA of the CDR3 is TGTGCCAGCGGGGGGGGGAACAGTGGCCAGCCCCAGCATTTT. Amino acid sequence: CASGGGNSGQPQHF.

This clonotype has just a few counts. The chain uses TRBV18 and TRBJ2-1, with D perhaps given as TRBD1 or TRBD2 (6 bases each). V was trimmed by 1 base and J by 8 bases, leaving 9 bases between them. The CDR3 sequence is 13 residues long. Germline values: CDR1 KGHSH, CDR2 LQKENI. The CDR3 is CASSPLGGDEQFF. The CDR3 nucleotides are TGTGCCAGCTCACCACTGGGGGGCGATGAGCAGTTCTTC.

The chain carries TRBV19 and TRBJ2-7; TRBD2 matches 7 bases. The CDR3 is 14 amino acids. Losses at the gene ends were 2 bases for V and 2 bases for J; bases not matched to a gene: 3. The germline CDR1 and CDR2 sequences are LNHDA and SQIVND (reference sequence). CDR3 loop: CASSIREGPYEQYF. Here the CDR3 DNA reads TGTGCCAGTAGTATAAGGGAGGGCCCCTACGAGCAGTACTTC.

This clonotype turned up a few times. The CDR3 protein is CASSEAGSIADTQYF. CDR3 DNA sequence: TGTGCCAGCAGTGAGGCAGGGTCCATCGCAGATACGCAGTATTTT. The V gene is TRBV25-1, the J gene TRBJ2-3, with D maybe TRBD1 (5 bases). Germline CDR1 and CDR2: MGHDK and SYGVNS. Trimming left V 3 bases short and J 4 bases short, with 14 bases between. CDR3 size: 15 residues.

A few counts support this clonotype. V and J are TRBV7-6 and TRBJ1-2; 9 bases line up with TRBD1. The CDR3 runs 18 residues. After removal of 4 bases from V and 5 bases from J, the junction contained 17 bases not matched to a gene. In germline, CDR1 is SGHVS, CDR2 FNYEAQ. CDR3 amino acids: CASSSIRRDRAPLYGYTF. CDR3 coding DNA: TGTGCCAGCAGCTCTATAAGACGGGACAGGGCTCCCTTGTATGGCTACACCTTC.

This clonotype was recorded many times. The chain is built from TRBV10-3 and TRBJ2-7; 12 bases fit TRBD2. The CDR3 consists of 16 residues. V lost 5 bases to trimming and J lost 6 bases; unmatched junction nucleotides: 11. From germline, CDR1 is ENHRY and CDR2 SYGVKD. CDR3 region: CAISQMTSGRGSEQYF. CDR3 nucleotides: TGTGCCATCAGTCAAATGACTAGCGGGAGAGGGTCCGAGCAGTACTTC.

The V and J genes are TRBV9 and TRBJ1-2, with TRBD1 matching 9 bases. With 3 bases clipped from V and 10 bases from J, the junction kept 7 bases outside the gene matches. Looked up from germline, CDR1 is SGDLS and CDR2 is YYNGEE. The CDR3 has 13 residues. CDR3 nucleotides: TGTGCCAGCAGCGATTCCGGGACAGGGACCTACACCTTC. It is translated as CASSDSGTGTYTF.

The J gene is TRBJ2-3, the V gene TRBV7-3, with a possible D match to TRBD2 (6 bases). The CDR3 is made up of 17 amino acids. Germline CDR1 reads SGHTA; CDR2 reads FQGTGA. V gave up 6 bases and J gave up 1 base, with 20 bases separating them. The DNA of the CDR3 is TGTGCCAGCAGTCCCCAGGCATGGCGGGATGGCACAGATACGCAGTATTTT. Its translation: CASSPQAWRDGTDTQYF.

This clonotype was seen repeatedly, ten times or more. This sequence joins TRBV28 and TRBJ2-3; the D call may be TRBD1 or TRBD2 (5 bases each). This CDR3 is built from 16 residues. The V end lost 6 bases, the J end lost 4 bases, and 20 bases lay between the germline ends. Per the germline V gene, CDR1 is MDHEN and CDR2 is SYDVKM. CDR3 coding DNA: TGTGCCAGCAGCGTGTCGGGGCAGGGCCGCGCAGATACGCAGTATTTT. It codes for CASSVSGQGRADTQYF.

This clonotype was picked up a small number of times. The rearrangement joins TRBV6-1 to TRBJ2-5; TRBD2 agrees at 8 bases. Germline assignment: CDR1 MNHNS and CDR2 SASEGT. This CDR3 region has 11 residues. The V gene end was trimmed by 5 bases and the J gene end by 10 bases; junction bases not matched to a gene: 3. DNA for the CDR3: TGTGCCAGCAGTTCGGGAGGGGGCCAGTACTTC. Translating it yields CASSSGGGQYF.

This sequence joins TRBV12-3 or TRBV12-4 and TRBJ1-1, with 10 bases that match TRBD1. This CDR3 comprises 13 residues. V trimming: 8 bases; J trimming: 5 bases; junction bases outside the gene matches: 5. CDR3 nucleotide sequence: TGTGCCAGCCGCCTGGGACAGGGGACTGAAGCTTTCTTT. Its protein is CASRLGQGTEAFF.

The chain uses TRBV2 and TRBJ1-5, with TRBD1 identical over 7 bases. Trimming at V came to 3 bases and at J to 15 bases, leaving 8 bases not matched to a gene. Germline V lookup: CDR1 SNHLY, CDR2 FYNNEI. CDR3 length: 12 amino acids. The CDR3 spells CASSDYRGGSHF. The CDR3, as DNA: TGTGCCAGCAGTGACTACAGGGGAGGGTCGCATTTT.

This clonotype was picked up a small number of times. The V gene is TRBV7-6, the J gene TRBJ2-5, with 12 bases matching TRBD2. There are 22 residues in the CDR3. V trimming: 3 bases; J trimming: 3 bases; junction bases outside the gene matches: 23. The V gene's germline CDR1 is SGHVS and CDR2 FNYEAQ. The DNA of the CDR3 is TGTGCCAGCAGCTTCCCGGCATCCATGTTGACTAGCGGGAGCGTTGTCGAAGAGACCCAGTACTTC. Translated: CASSFPASMLTSGSVVEETQYF.

This clonotype was seen a handful of times. The CDR3 bases are TGTGCCAGCAGCCCCGGGACTAGCGGGACTGAGCAGTTCTTC. Translated: CASSPGTSGTEQFF. This sequence joins TRBV6-1 and TRBJ2-1, with 13 bases lining up with TRBD2. V was pared by 6 bases and J by 9 bases, with 5 bases of the junction left unmatched. CDR1 and CDR2 (germline): MNHNS, SASEGT. CDR3 size: 14 residues.

Ten or more counts support this clonotype. The chain combines TRBV6-2 or TRBV6-3 with TRBJ2-7, with D unclear. Per the germline V gene, CDR1 is MNHEY and CDR2 is SVGEGT. This CDR3 contains 11 residues. V lost 1 base and J 4 bases, leaving 2 bases between the germline ends. The CDR3 spells CASSYWYEQYF. The CDR3 DNA reads as TGTGCCAGCAGTTACTGGTACGAGCAGTACTTC.

This clonotype was observed a few times. The V and J genes are TRBV10-1 and TRBJ2-1, with a tentative D call TRBD2 (6 bases). Germline values: CDR1 WNHNN, CDR2 SYGVQD (reference sequence). Trimming took 3 bases from V and 4 from J, leaving 19 bases between them. The CDR3 consists of 17 residues. The CDR3 DNA sequence: TGCGCCAGCAGTGATTCCAGACGCGGGATCGGATACAATGAGCAGTTCTTC. Residues: CASSDSRRGIGYNEQFF.

Only a few counts were recorded for this clonotype. The V call is TRBV12-3 or TRBV12-4, the J call TRBJ2-1; 10 bases align to TRBD2. J gave up 5 bases and V 6 bases, and 10 bases lay outside the gene matches. The CDR3 runs to 16 residues. The CDR3, as DNA: TGTGCCAGCAGCCCAGGGGCTAGCGGGGGTAACAATGAGCAGTTCTTC. Protein product: CASSPGASGGNNEQFF.

The CDR3 DNA reads TGTGCCAGCACCTCCCAGGCCCGACTAGCGTATGGCGGGGAGCTGTTTTTT. Its translation: CASTSQARLAYGGELFF. J is TRBJ2-2 and V is TRBV7-3, with TRBD2 matching 8 bases. Germline V gives CDR1 SGHTA, CDR2 FQGTGA. The CDR3 consists of 17 residues. V trimming: 7 bases; J trimming: 7 bases; junction bases outside the gene matches: 17.

There are many counts of this clonotype. The V call is TRBV11-2, the J call TRBJ2-2; D remains unclear. V gave up 6 bases and J gave up 1 base, with 12 bases separating them. Germline CDR1 SGHAT, CDR2 FQNNGV. The CDR3 is 15 residues long. The DNA of the CDR3 is TGTGCCAGCAGGCACTCCCCAGGGAACACCGGGGAGCTGTTTTTT. It yields the protein CASRHSPGNTGELFF.

The chain recombines TRBV28 with TRBJ1-5; no reliable D call. Germline V gene data show CDR1 as MDHEN and CDR2 as SYDVKM. The V end lost 3 bases, the J end lost 2 bases, and 14 bases lay between the germline ends. The CDR3 spans 16 residues. CDR3 sequence reads: CASSLGWKGGNQPQHF. DNA for the CDR3: TGTGCCAGCAGTTTGGGATGGAAAGGAGGCAATCAGCCCCAGCATTTT.

This clonotype was seen only a few times. The chain links TRBV12-3 or TRBV12-4 to TRBJ1-2; D might be TRBD1 (5 bases). V lost 0 bases, J lost 4 bases, and 9 bases lay in between. The CDR3 is 14 residues long. The CDR3 region is CASSLAGRIYGYTF. The CDR3 DNA is TGTGCCAGCAGTTTAGCGGGACGGATCTATGGCTACACCTTC.

This clonotype was counted at least ten times. The V gene is TRBV7-3, the J gene TRBJ2-1, with D possibly TRBD2 on 5 matching bases. The CDR3 has 16 amino acids. V shed 4 bases and J shed 4 bases, with 17 bases lying between them. Germline CDR1 SGHTA, CDR2 FQGTGA. CDR3 region: CASSSIPGNLYNEQFF. In DNA form, the CDR3 reads TGTGCCAGCAGCTCCATCCCGGGAAATCTGTACAATGAGCAGTTCTTC.